This T cell receptor (beta chain) was observed in a study of T cells in Graves' hyperthyroidism and ophthalmopathy. Whole-study findings and limits: The majority of expanded thyroid clonotypes above 0.001 also appeared in blood.

Authors of the study amplified TCR beta CDR3 regions from RNA transcripts. With the HTBI primer set, the TCR CDR3 went through a first round of RT-PCR. TCRdb fed the multiplex PCR reads into MiXCR, producing one record per CDR3 protein. The data show about 360,000 distinct CDR3 sequences, about 12% seen once. The CDR3 is made up of 14 amino acids. V lost 0 bases and J 0 bases, leaving 8 bases between the germline ends. Germline V lookup: CDR1 GTSNPN, CDR2 SVGIG (reference sequence). This clonotype was observed many times. What it recognizes is unknown. The TCR sequence derives from a woman aged 18-29 years with Graves' hyperthyroidism. The J gene is TRBJ1-2, the V gene TRBV30; D call uncertain. The sequencing input was blood. The chain's CDR3 is CAWSVWASNYGYTF. CDR3 DNA: TGTGCCTGGAGTGTGTGGGCGTCTAACTATGGCTACACCTTC.